Listed below are T cell receptor beta chains from one sample, sequenced in a study of regulatory T cells in long-lasting Graves disease. In TCRdb, the multiplex PCR reads were re-called with MiXCR into one record per CDR3 protein. This sample yields more than 300,000 distinct CDR3 sequences, of which over 9.5% are seen a single time; approximately 17% belongs to the top ten. These data were also reused for a study on T cells in Graves' hyperthyroidism and ophthalmopathy.

Source: peripheral blood mononuclear cells (PBMCs), taken at new diagnosis, from a patient treated with antithyroid drugs. The receptors here all came from a woman aged 18-35 years with Graves disease. Each CDR3 is given with its conserved first and last residue. Fields, in order: J gene, D gene, V gene, clone size, CDR3 DNA, CDR3 protein. A D gene is named only where the DNA matches it firmly. Expanded clones are given a class, and other clones once, few, many or no size at all.

TRBJ1-1 | . | TRBV20-1 | many | TGCAGTACTCCAGGCCACCGGGACACCGAAGCTTTCTTT | CSTPGHRDTEAFF
TRBJ2-1 | . | TRBV7-2 | many | TGTGCCAGCAGCTTAGTGGGCCTCAATGAGCAGTTCTTC | CASSLVGLNEQFF
TRBJ1-1 | TRBD1 | TRBV6-1 | many | TGTGCCAGCAACAGGGGTTGGACTGAAGCTTTCTTT | CASNRGWTEAFF
TRBJ2-3 | . | TRBV5-8 | many | TGTGCCAGCAGCTTGGGGGGGCCCCTAAGCACAGATACGCAGTATTTT | CASSLGGPLSTDTQYF
TRBJ2-1 | TRBD2 | TRBV11-2 | many | TGTGCCAGCAGCCTGTATAGCGGGAGGGCCTCCTACAATGAGCAGTTCTTC | CASSLYSGRASYNEQFF
TRBJ2-3 | TRBD2 | TRBV27 | medium-sized | TGTGCCAGCAGTTCCCGGGTAGCGGGGGCCACAGATACGCAGTATTTT | CASSSRVAGATDTQYF
TRBJ1-2 | . | TRBV7-9 | . | TGTGCCAGCAGCTTAGGAGGATTCTTCTATGGCTACACCTTC | CASSLGGFFYGYTF
TRBJ1-2 | TRBD1 | TRBV11-2 | many | TGTGCCAGCAGCGCGACAGGGGTGGACGGCTACACCTTC | CASSATGVDGYTF
TRBJ1-2 | TRBD1 | TRBV7-2 | many | TGTGCCAGCAGCAGACGGACAGGGGGTCATGGCTACACCTTC | CASSRRTGGHGYTF
TRBJ2-7 | . | TRBV15 | many | TGTGCCACCAGCGGCGAGGACTCAACCTACGAGCAGTACTTC | CATSGEDSTYEQYF
TRBJ1-1 | . | TRBV20-1 | many | TGCAGTGCTCGGATACAGCTCATGAACACTGAAGCTTTCTTT | CSARIQLMNTEAFF
TRBJ2-5 | TRBD2 | TRBV27 | many | TGTGCCAGCAGTTTAGGACTAGGTGTGGAGACCCAGTACTTC | CASSLGLGVETQYF
TRBJ2-5 | . | TRBV7-2 | many | TGTGCCAGCAGCTTGGTGGGGGTGGCCCAGTACTTC | CASSLVGVAQYF
TRBJ2-3 | TRBD2 | TRBV2 | many | TGTGCCAGCGCCGTGACTAGCGGCAGGACAGATACGCAGTATTTT | CASAVTSGRTDTQYF